This T cell receptor beta chain was retrieved from a study of T cell responses to AZD1222 COVID-19 vaccine. Germline values: CDR1 SGHDT, CDR2 YYEEEE. The CDR3 spans 15 residues. Trimming pared 4 bases from V and 5 bases from J, leaving 18 bases between. Profiling relied on immunoSEQ multiplex PCR, and the TCRdb table lists in-frame clones only, not all of them. In the table there are about 180,000 clones, around 94% of which are singletons. Study-wide findings and caveats: Mostly white British, mostly female donors; authors suggested clonal diversity may be underestimated. At 160-218 and 743-854, vaccine-associated CD4 TCRs were dominant, and they spanned spike. Close to half of all spike-specific TCRs reportedly target regions of the variants that are unmutated. Sampling captured repertoires only after the peak T cell response.

Concerning this clone itself: As yet, its antigen is unknown.

The sample in question was peripheral blood, obtained on day 0 of AZD1222 vaccination. The receptor comes from an adult in good health. This chain joins TRBV5-6 and TRBJ1-2, with a possible D match to TRBD1 (5 bases). In nucleotides, the CDR3 is TGTGCCAGCAGCAGCGGGGGTGGACACGGATATGGCTACACCTTC. This translates into CASSSGGGHGYGYTF.